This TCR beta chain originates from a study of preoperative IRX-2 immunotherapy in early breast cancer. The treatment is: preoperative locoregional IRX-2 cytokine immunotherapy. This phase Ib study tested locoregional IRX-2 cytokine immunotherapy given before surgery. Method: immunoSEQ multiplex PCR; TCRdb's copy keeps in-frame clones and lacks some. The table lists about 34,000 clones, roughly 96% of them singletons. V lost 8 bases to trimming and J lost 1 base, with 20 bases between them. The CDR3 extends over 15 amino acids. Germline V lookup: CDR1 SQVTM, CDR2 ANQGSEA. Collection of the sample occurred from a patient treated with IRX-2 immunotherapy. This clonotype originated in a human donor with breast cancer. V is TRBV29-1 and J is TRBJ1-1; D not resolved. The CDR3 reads CSSLGAGTGNTEAFF. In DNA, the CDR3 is TGCAGCTCCTTGGGTGCGGGAACGGGGAACACTGAAGCTTTCTTT.